Presented here are 10 T cell receptor beta chains from one specimen sequenced in a study of CD8+CD57+ T cells in acquired aplastic anemia. Genomic DNA constituted the template upon which TCR beta VDJ and CDR3 profiling was performed. TCRdb re-called the reads with MiXCR, one entry per CDR3 protein. Of 150,000 to 180,000 distinct CDR3 sequences in the sample, over 50% are singletons; the top ten hold around 12%. Patients chosen for sequencing had CD8+CD57+ cells that had expanded, as shown by flow cytometry. The sequenced sample consisted of sorted CD4+, CD8+, or CD8+CD57+ T cells (not recorded which) from PBMCs. These receptors were taken from a human donor with aplastic anemia.

The V gene is TRBV4-2, the J gene TRBJ2-7; D remains ambiguous. The CDR3 extends over 14 amino acids. Trimming stripped 1 base from V and 4 bases from J, with 11 bases between. The V gene's germline CDR1 is LGHNA and CDR2 YNFKEQ. The CDR3 is CASSQGGTGYEQYF. The CDR3 DNA sequence: TGTGCCAGCAGCCAAGGGGGAACCGGATACGAGCAGTACTTC.

In its sample, this clonotype was seen many times. The gene calls are TRBV5-1 and TRBJ2-7; D is perhaps TRBD1 (6 bases). This CDR3 has 12 amino acids. The V gene's germline CDR1 is SGHRS and CDR2 YFSETQ. The V end lost 4 bases, the J end lost 2 bases, and 7 bases lay between the germline ends. The CDR3 coding sequence is TGCGCCAGCAGCGGGGGCACCTACGAGCAGTACTTC. Protein product: CASSGGTYEQYF.

This CDR3 is CASSLGGGKTQYF. CDR3 coding DNA: TGTGCCAGCAGCTTAGGAGGGGGGAAGACCCAGTACTTC. The chain employs TRBV13 and TRBJ2-5; D possibly matches TRBD1 or TRBD2 (6 bases each). This CDR3 has 13 residues. Germline-derived CDR1 and CDR2 are PRHDT and FYEKMQ (reference sequence). Trimming took off 0 bases at V and 6 bases at J, with 8 bases between the two ends.

The chain couples TRBV20-1 to TRBJ2-1; D not resolved. The CDR3 covers 16 residues. V was shortened by 6 bases and J by 1 base, with 19 bases between the two germline ends. Germline V CDR1 and CDR2: DFQATT, SNEGSKA (reference sequence). The DNA of the CDR3 is TGCAGTGCGAAGGATAGTTCTCAGAGGTCCTACAATGAGCAGTTCTTC. It specifies CSAKDSSQRSYNEQFF.

The chain uses TRBV7-2 and TRBJ1-1, with no clear D. CDR1 is SGHTA and CDR2 is FQGNSA in the germline V gene. V was trimmed by 6 bases and J by 4 bases, leaving 15 bases between them. There are 14 residues in the CDR3. The chain's CDR3 is CASRSRERFTEAFF. As DNA, the CDR3 is TGTGCCAGCAGGTCTAGGGAGCGGTTCACTGAAGCTTTCTTT.

A few counts support this clonotype. The genes are TRBV11-2 and TRBJ2-7; 7 bases are shared with TRBD1. The CDR3 is 16 amino acids. V was clipped by 2 bases and J by 3 bases; unmatched bases: 10. Germline V lookup: CDR1 SGHAT, CDR2 FQNNGV. The CDR3 loop reads CASSLLTGSQYYEQYF. The DNA for the CDR3 is TGTGCCAGCAGCTTACTGACAGGGTCTCAGTACTACGAGCAGTACTTC.

This clonotype has more than one count but fewer than ten. A read error is possible here, since a much larger clone lies one base away. The chain couples TRBV14 to TRBJ1-2, with D possibly being TRBD1 (6 bases). V was shortened by 0 bases and J by 6 bases, with 14 bases between the two germline ends. The CDR3 consists of 15 residues. Germline loops: CDR1 SGHDN, CDR2 FVKESK. The DNA of the CDR3 is TGTGCCAGCAGCCAAGATCATAGGGGGAACCATGGCTACACCTTC. This encodes CASSQDHRGNHGYTF.

The rearrangement links TRBV2 to TRBJ1-2; 7 positions match TRBD1. The trim removed 9 bases at V and 5 bases at J, leaving 12 bases unmatched. Germline V gives CDR1 SNHLY, CDR2 FYNNEI. CDR3 size: 14 residues. This CDR3 is CARSEEGARYGYTF. DNA for the CDR3: TGTGCCAGAAGCGAAGAGGGGGCGAGGTATGGCTACACCTTC.

V usage is TRBV2 and J usage is TRBJ2-7; TRBD2 agrees at 11 bases. V lost 3 bases to trimming and J lost 9 bases; unmatched junction nucleotides: 7. The CDR3 totals 14 residues. Germline lookup yields CDR1 SNHLY and CDR2 FYNNEI. For the CDR3, the DNA is TGTGCCAGCAGTGAGGTAGCGGGGGGGGATGGGCAGTACTTC. It codes for CASSEVAGGDGQYF.

The rearrangement links TRBV7-9 to TRBJ1-2; 8 nucleotides match TRBD1. Germline-derived CDR1 and CDR2 are SEHNR and FQNEAQ (reference sequence). The CDR3 is 13 residues long. J gave up 6 bases and V 3 bases, and 3 bases lay outside the gene matches. For the CDR3, the DNA is TGTGCCAGCAGCTTCGGACAGGGAAATGGCTACACCTTC. It encodes CASSFGQGNGYTF.